This T cell receptor (beta chain) was captured in a study of monozygotic twins with cystic fibrosis. Overall study: Libraries were built from 2.5 to 3 micrograms of fragmented DNA using about 15 PCR cycles.

Study-wide results and caveats: Low clonality (median about 0.0095) suggested a mostly naive repertoire. Monozygotic CF twins shared more identical nucleotide clonotypes than unrelated patients. In 13 of 16 pairs, V gene usage was closest to the co-twin's.

Clones were read by immunoSEQ multiplex PCR, and TCRdb kept only the in-frame ones, dropping some. The data contain just under 20,000 clones, 91% of them seen just once; the ten biggest clones take up 1.6%. The trim removed 5 bases at V and 2 bases at J, leaving 9 bases unmatched. Germline V gene lookup returns CDR1 SGHTA and CDR2 FQGNSA. CDR3 length equals 15 residues. Turning to this clone: Its antigen is not known.

This sequence joins TRBV7-2 and TRBJ2-7, with 7 positions matching TRBD1. This TCR came from a girl aged 2-10 years with cystic fibrosis. The sequenced sample consisted of blood. CDR3 amino acids: CASSPWWDRTYEQYF. The CDR3 DNA follows: TGTGCCAGCAGCCCCTGGTGGGACAGAACCTACGAGCAGTACTTC.